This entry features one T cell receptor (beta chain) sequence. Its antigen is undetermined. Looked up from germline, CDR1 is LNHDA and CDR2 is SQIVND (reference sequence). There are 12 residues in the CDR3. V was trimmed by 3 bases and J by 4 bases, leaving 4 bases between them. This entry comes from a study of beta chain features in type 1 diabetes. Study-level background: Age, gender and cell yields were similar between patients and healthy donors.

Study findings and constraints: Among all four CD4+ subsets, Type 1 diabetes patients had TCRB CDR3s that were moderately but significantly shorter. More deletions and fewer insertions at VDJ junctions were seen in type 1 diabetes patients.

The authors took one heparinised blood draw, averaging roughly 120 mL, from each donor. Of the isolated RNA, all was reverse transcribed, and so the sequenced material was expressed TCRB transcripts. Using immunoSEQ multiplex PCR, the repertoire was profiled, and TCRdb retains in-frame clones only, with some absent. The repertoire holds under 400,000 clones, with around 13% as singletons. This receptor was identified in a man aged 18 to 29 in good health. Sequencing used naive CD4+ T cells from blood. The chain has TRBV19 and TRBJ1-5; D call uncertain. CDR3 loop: CASSIPNQPQHF. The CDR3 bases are TGTGCCAGTAGTATCCCGAATCAGCCCCAGCATTTT.